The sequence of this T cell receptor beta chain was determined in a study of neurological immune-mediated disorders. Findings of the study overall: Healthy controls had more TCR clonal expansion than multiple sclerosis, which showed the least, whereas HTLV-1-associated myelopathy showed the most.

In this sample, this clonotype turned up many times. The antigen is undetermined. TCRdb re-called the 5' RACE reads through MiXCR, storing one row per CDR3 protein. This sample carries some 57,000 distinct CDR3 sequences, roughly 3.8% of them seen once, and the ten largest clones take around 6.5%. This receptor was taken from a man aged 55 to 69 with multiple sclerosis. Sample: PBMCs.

The CDR3 DNA sequence: TGCGCCAGCAGCTTGGGTTCCGGGACAGGGATTCCCTACGAGCAGTACTTC. It is translated as CASSLGSGTGIPYEQYF. The V and J genes are TRBV5-1 and TRBJ2-7; 9 nucleotides match TRBD1. Germline loops: CDR1 SGHRS, CDR2 YFSETQ. The V and J ends lost 0 bases and 2 bases, in that order; junction bases with no gene match: 9. CDR3 length: 17 amino acids. Supplemented by reference TRBV5-1 and TRBJ2-7, the full variable domain reads KAGVTQTPRYLIKTRGQQVTLSCSPISGHRSVSWYQQTPGQGLQFLFEYFSETQRNKGNFPGRFSGRQFSNSRSEMNVSTLELGDSALYLCASSLGSGTGIPYEQYFGPGTRLTVT.